The T cell receptor beta chain under discussion was sequenced for a study of CD4+ T cells in melanoma. V lost 2 bases and J lost 2, with 7 bases in between. Germline assignment: CDR1 KGHSH and CDR2 LQKENI. This CDR3 has 14 amino acids. General study results and limits: Neoantigen-specific CD4+ T cells in melanoma reportedly had diverse differentiation states. A reported correlation linked neoantigen-specific CD4+ T cells to CD8+, macrophage and B cell function.

Notes on this clone: The target antigen is unknown.

Sequenced by immunoSEQ multiplex PCR; TCRdb stores in-frame clones only, minus some. The sample holds approximately 110,000 clones, 92% seen once. The sequencing input was peripheral blood. This sequence was found in a human donor with melanoma. The genes are TRBV18 and TRBJ2-1; no reliable D call. The CDR3 nucleotides are TGTGCCAGCTCACCAAGTGGTACCTACAATGAGCAGTTCTTC. Translation gives CASSPSGTYNEQFF.